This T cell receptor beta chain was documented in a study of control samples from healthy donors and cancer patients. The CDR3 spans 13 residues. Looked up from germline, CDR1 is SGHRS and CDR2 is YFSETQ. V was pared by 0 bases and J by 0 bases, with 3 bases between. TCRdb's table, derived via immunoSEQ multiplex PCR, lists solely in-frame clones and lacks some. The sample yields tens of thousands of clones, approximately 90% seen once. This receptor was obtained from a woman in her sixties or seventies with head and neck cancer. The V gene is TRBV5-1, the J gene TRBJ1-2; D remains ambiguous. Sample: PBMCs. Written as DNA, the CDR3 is TGCGCCAGCAGCTTGGCTTCTAACTATGGCTACACCTTC. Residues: CASSLASNYGYTF.